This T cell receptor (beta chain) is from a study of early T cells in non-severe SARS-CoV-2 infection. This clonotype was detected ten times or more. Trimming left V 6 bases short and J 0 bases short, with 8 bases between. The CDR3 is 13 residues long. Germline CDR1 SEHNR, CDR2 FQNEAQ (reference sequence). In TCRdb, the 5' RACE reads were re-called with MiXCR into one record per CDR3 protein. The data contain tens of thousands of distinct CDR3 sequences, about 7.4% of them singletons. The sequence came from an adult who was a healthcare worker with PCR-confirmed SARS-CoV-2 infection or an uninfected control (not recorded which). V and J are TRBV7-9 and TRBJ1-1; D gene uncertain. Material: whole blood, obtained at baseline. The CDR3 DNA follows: TGTGCCAGCAGTCTCGATATGAACACTGAAGCTTTCTTT. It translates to CASSLDMNTEAFF.